The rows below give T cell receptor beta chains drawn from one sample of a study of OX40 agonist ivuxolimab in advanced cancers. The data were produced by immunoSEQ multiplex PCR, yet TCRdb's version contains in-frame clones alone and is incomplete. This table holds roughly 13,000 clones, about 86% found once. The material sequenced was CD4+ or CD8+ T cells sorted from blood, taken in a trial of the OX40 agonist ivuxolimab. The source of these receptors is an adult with an advanced solid tumor such as melanoma, head and neck, liver or kidney cancer. Each CDR3 is given without its conserved first and last residue. Each record gives: D gene, V gene, J gene, CDR3 protein. The D gene is left open where the match is weak.

TRBD2	TRBV6-5	TRBJ2-3	ASSSGGAVDTQY
TRBD1	TRBV5-4	TRBJ2-6	ASSQSDRGANVLT
-	TRBV6-5	TRBJ2-2	ASSYFTGELF
-	TRBV9	TRBJ1-1	ASSATPGKTEAF
TRBD2	TRBV5-6	TRBJ2-5	ASSLARSLLAGQETQY
-	TRBV19	TRBJ2-3	ASSAPLDRAIRTDTQY
-	TRBV2	TRBJ1-1	ASRIEGGMNTEAF
-	TRBV6-6	TRBJ2-7	ASSPTGPYEQY
TRBD1	TRBV18	TRBJ2-6	ASSPGTGGSGANVLT
-	TRBV7-9	TRBJ2-1	ASSLEYGGLDEQF
-	TRBV2	TRBJ2-5	ASRTGTERETQY
-	TRBV14	TRBJ1-6	ASSQDGPRADSPLH
-	TRBV7-2	TRBJ2-3	ASSGKGGPGSTQY